This is a list of T cell receptor beta chains from one sample in a study of blood T cell repertoires in COVID-19. Some clones are missing from TCRdb's copy, which holds only in-frame ones; the method was immunoSEQ multiplex PCR. The repertoire holds about 270,000 clones, approximately 85% seen once, with approximately 11% in the top ten. The sequenced sample consisted of peripheral blood. The receptors here all came from a woman in her 70s with acute or convalescent COVID-19. CDR3s include the opening cysteine and the closing phenylalanine or tryptophan. A D gene is named only where the DNA matches it firmly. Not all rows give a size; the values are once, few, many and, for expanded clones, a class.

j_gene | abundance | d_gene | v_gene | CDR3nt | CDR3aa
TRBJ2-1 | once | NA | TRBV7-2 | TGTGCCAGCAGCCCATCCTCCCGAGACAATGAGCAGTTCTTC | CASSPSSRDNEQFF
TRBJ2-2 | NA | TRBD2 | TRBV4-2 | TGTGCCAGCAGCGAAACTAGCGGGGCCACCGGGGAGCTGTTTTTT | CASSETSGATGELFF
TRBJ2-5 | NA | NA | TRBV5-6 | TGTGCCAGCAGCTCGAGGGCGACGAACCAAGAGACCCAGTACTTC | CASSSRATNQETQYF
TRBJ2-7 | NA | NA | TRBV5-6 | TGTGCCAGCAGCTCTAACTCCTACGAGCAGTACTTC | CASSSNSYEQYF
TRBJ1-4 | NA | NA | TRBV5-5 | TGTGCCAGCAGCTTGTGGGGAGAGGAAAAACTGTTTTTT | CASSLWGEEKLFF
TRBJ2-7 | NA | NA | TRBV7-9 | TGTGCCAGCAGCTTAAGCGCCAGAGAGCAGTACTTC | CASSLSAREQYF
TRBJ1-2 | NA | TRBD1 | TRBV13 | TGTGCCAGTGGACAGGCACATGGGCCTAACTATGGCTACACCTTC | CASGQAHGPNYGYTF
TRBJ1-4 | NA | NA | TRBV7-9 | TGTGCCAGCAGCTTAGCGCAGACGCGGCGAGAAAAACTGTTTTTT | CASSLAQTRREKLFF
TRBJ2-6 | NA | NA | TRBV9 | TGTGCCAGCAGCGTTGGGGGGGGCTCCTCTGGGGCCAACGTCCTGACTTTC | CASSVGGGSSGANVLTF
TRBJ1-2 | few | NA | TRBV4-1 | TGCGCCAGCAGCCAACAGAACTATGGCTACACCTTC | CASSQQNYGYTF
TRBJ2-5 | once | TRBD2 | TRBV10-2 | TGCGCCAGCAGGGACCTAGCGGGGGACCAAGAGACCCAGTACTTC | CASRDLAGDQETQYF
TRBJ2-3 | few | NA | TRBV5-1 | TGCGCCAGCAGCTTGTCGGGAGATACGCAGTATTTT | CASSLSGDTQYF
TRBJ1-3 | NA | NA | TRBV2 | TGTGCCAGCAGTTTTCTTAGGACGGGGGATGCCAGAAACACCATATATTTT | CASSFLRTGDARNTIYF
TRBJ1-1 | NA | NA | TRBV20-1 | TGCATGGCGGGAATAGGGAATGAAGCTTTCTTT | CMAGIGNEAFF
TRBJ2-7 | NA | TRBD1 | TRBV2 | TGTGCCAGCAGCGCCTCGGGACAGAGAACGACCTACGAGCAGTACTTC | CASSASGQRTTYEQYF
TRBJ1-1 | NA | NA | TRBV4-1 | TGCGCCAGCAGCCAAGCCGGGAGGACTGAAGCTTTCTTT | CASSQAGRTEAFF
TRBJ1-1 | once | NA | TRBV29-1 | TGCAGCGTTCGGTTTAGGGGAACTGAAGCTTTCTTT | CSVRFRGTEAFF
TRBJ1-1 | NA | TRBD1 | TRBV3-1/TRBV3-2 | TGTGCCAGCAGCCAAGTCCGGACAGGGAGGACTGAAGCTTTCTTT | CASSQVRTGRTEAFF
TRBJ1-1 | NA | TRBD1 | TRBV5-1 | TGCGCCAGCAGCTTGGAGGGACAGGGGGCAGTTCGGTCTGAAGCTTTCTTT | CASSLEGQGAVRSEAFF
TRBJ1-3 | NA | NA | TRBV6-5 | TGTGCCAGCCGCCTGCAGGGAAACTCTGGAAACACCATATATTTT | CASRLQGNSGNTIYF
TRBJ1-3 | few | NA | TRBV3-1/TRBV3-2 | TGTGCCAGCAGCCAAGATACGACAACCTCTGGAAACACCATATATTTT | CASSQDTTTSGNTIYF
TRBJ1-2 | NA | TRBD1 | TRBV28 | TGTGCCAGCAGTTCACAGGGGGCAAGCTGGGACTATGGCTACACCTTC | CASSSQGASWDYGYTF
TRBJ2-3 | NA | NA | TRBV5-6 | TGTGCCAGCAGCTTGGAGACAGGGTATTTAGCGGGGACCACAGATACGCAGTATTTT | CASSLETGYLAGTTDTQYF
TRBJ1-1 | NA | TRBD1 | TRBV5-1 | TGCGCCAGCAGCCCAGGACAGGGCACTGAAGCTTTCTTT | CASSPGQGTEAFF
TRBJ2-5 | NA | TRBD1 | TRBV5-1 | TGCGCCAGCAGCTTGGACAGGGGGCCCCAAGAGACCCAGTACTTC | CASSLDRGPQETQYF
TRBJ1-5 | NA | NA | TRBV6-5 | TGTGCCAGCAGTTACGGCGGGGTGGGCAATCAGCCCCAGCATTTT | CASSYGGVGNQPQHF
TRBJ1-2 | NA | NA | TRBV2 | TGTGCCAGCGTCAGGGAAAATGGCTACACCTTC | CASVRENGYTF
TRBJ1-3 | NA | NA | TRBV14 | TGTGCCAGCAGCCAAGGTCTGTTTGGAAACACCATATATTTT | CASSQGLFGNTIYF
TRBJ1-2 | NA | NA | TRBV5-8 | TGTGCCAGCAGCTTGGTAGGCGGGTATAACTATGGCTACACCTTC | CASSLVGGYNYGYTF
TRBJ1-1 | NA | TRBD1 | TRBV3-1/TRBV3-2 | TGTGCCAGCAGCCCACCGGGACAGGGTGGGAACACTGAAGCTTTCTTT | CASSPPGQGGNTEAFF
TRBJ2-4 | NA | NA | TRBV5-4 | TGTGCCAGCAGCTTGGACATCTCCAAAAACATTCAGTACTTC | CASSLDISKNIQYF
TRBJ2-3 | NA | NA | TRBV4-1 | TGCGCCAGCAGCCAAGAGGGTGGCAGGGCGGATACGCAGTATTTT | CASSQEGGRADTQYF
TRBJ1-2 | NA | NA | TRBV7-9 | TGTGCCAGCAGCTTAGTCCCGCAGGACTCGCTATGGGGCTACACCTTC | CASSLVPQDSLWGYTF
TRBJ1-1 | NA | NA | TRBV11-2 | TGTGCCAGCAGCTCGGGACAGAACACTGAAGCTTTCTTT | CASSSGQNTEAFF
TRBJ1-2 | NA | NA | TRBV5-1 | TGCGCCAGCAGCTTAAGCGGACAGTCCTATGGCTACACCTTC | CASSLSGQSYGYTF
TRBJ1-1 | NA | TRBD1 | TRBV5-4 | TGTGCCAGCACACTGGGGGGACAGCTCACTATTAACACTGAAGCTTTCTTT | CASTLGGQLTINTEAFF
TRBJ2-3 | NA | TRBD1 | TRBV7-9 | TGTGCCAGCAGCTTGACAGGGGACGGCACAGATACGCAGTATTTT | CASSLTGDGTDTQYF
TRBJ1-2 | NA | NA | TRBV5-6 | TGTGCCAGCAGCTTGTCATACACGGGGGGTGGCTACACCTTC | CASSLSYTGGGYTF
TRBJ1-1 | NA | TRBD1 | TRBV7-8 | TGTGCCAGCAGCTTAGTAACAGGGGGCAACACTGAAGCTTTCTTT | CASSLVTGGNTEAFF
TRBJ2-1 | NA | NA | TRBV7-9 | TGTGCCAGCAGCTTAGGGGCGGGTACGCCCCACAATGAGCAGTTCTTC | CASSLGAGTPHNEQFF
TRBJ2-3 | NA | TRBD2 | TRBV15 | TGTGCCACCAGCAGCGGGACTAGCGGGGATGATACGCAGTATTTT | CATSSGTSGDDTQYF
TRBJ1-1 | NA | NA | TRBV12-1 | TGTGCCAGCAGCTTTGGAGGGAACACTGAAGCTTTCTTT | CASSFGGNTEAFF
TRBJ1-3 | NA | TRBD1 | TRBV2 | TGTGCCAGCTCACTACCCCGGGACAGGGTGGTCACTGGAAACACCATATATTTT | CASSLPRDRVVTGNTIYF
TRBJ2-1 | NA | NA | TRBV29-1 | TGCAGCGTTGATCCGTGGGGCTCTTACAATGAGCAGTTCTTC | CSVDPWGSYNEQFF
TRBJ2-7 | NA | NA | TRBV5-1 | TGCGCCAGCAGCTTGGGAGGGGGATACGAGCAGTACTTC | CASSLGGGYEQYF
TRBJ1-1 | few | NA | TRBV30 | TGTGCCTGGAGACAACAGGAAAGCTCTGAAGCTTTCTTT | CAWRQQESSEAFF
TRBJ2-3 | NA | TRBD1 | TRBV28 | TGTGCCAGCGACTTAGGACAGGGGACAGATACGCAGTATTTT | CASDLGQGTDTQYF
TRBJ1-2 | few | TRBD1 | TRBV19 | TGTGCCAGTAGTCTACAGGGGGCCGGCTATGGCTACACCTTC | CASSLQGAGYGYTF
TRBJ1-2 | NA | NA | TRBV6-5 | TGTGCCAGCAGTCCTAACTACTTAGGTGGCTACACCTTC | CASSPNYLGGYTF
TRBJ1-6 | NA | TRBD1 | TRBV5-6 | TGTGCCAGCAGCCTTTACGACAGGGAAAATTCACCCCTCCACTTT | CASSLYDRENSPLHF
TRBJ2-5 | NA | NA | TRBV11-2 | TGTGCCAGCAGCTTAGTCCTCCGACAGGCCCAAGAGACCCAGTACTTC | CASSLVLRQAQETQYF
TRBJ1-2 | NA | NA | TRBV5-6 | TGTGCCAGCGGTACATTAGATTACGGGGGCTACACCTTC | CASGTLDYGGYTF
TRBJ1-2 | NA | NA | TRBV5-1 | TGCGCCAGCAGCTCCAACCCCGACGGGGACTATGGCTACACCTTC | CASSSNPDGDYGYTF